This record covers a single T cell receptor beta chain. Its antigen is unidentified. Generated by immunoSEQ multiplex PCR, the TCRdb table keeps only in-frame clones and is missing some. The sample holds 50,000 or so clones, roughly 85% seen once. The sample belongs to a study of cytotoxic CD8 clonotypes in ibrutinib-treated CLL. Study-level information: Partial responses totalled about 24 and complete responses 2; after median around six years, approximately 15 remained remitted and around twelve progressed.

This CDR3 contains 13 residues. The germline V gene has CDR1 SNHLY and CDR2 FYNNEI. Between the trimmed V and J ends, which lost 8 bases and 8 bases, there was a span of 15 bases. Study outcomes and limitations: There were few public clonotypes, and on treatment they contracted or stayed stable. An increase in clonality occurred at ibrutinib response, followed by a return toward baseline at progression.

The chain employs TRBV2 and TRBJ1-4; no clear D gene. The sample here was PBMCs, taken after 24 months of ibrutinib treatment. This sequence originates from a human donor with chronic lymphocytic leukemia. The DNA for the CDR3 is TGTGCCAGCCTCCGGGATATCCTAGAAAAACTGTTTTTT. Its translation is CASLRDILEKLFF.